This TCR beta chain was observed in a study of identical twins. Regarding the study as a whole: Invariant MAIT and iNKT cells could partly confound zero-insertion analyses.

TCRdb ran MiXCR on the 5' RACE reads and lists one entry per CDR3 protein. Of 1.5 million to 2 million distinct CDR3 sequences in the sample, roughly a third were seen once. This clonotype was counted only a few times. Its antigen is unknown. The CDR3 runs 13 residues. In germline, CDR1 is SEHNR, CDR2 FQNEAQ (reference sequence). The V end was cut by 3 bases, the J end by 5 bases, with 8 bases between. The sample consisted of cord blood. This chain joins TRBV7-9 and TRBJ2-1; D may be TRBD1 (5 bases). This clonotype originated in a newborn girl in good health. The CDR3 region is CASSFEGDNEQFF. The CDR3 nucleotides read TGTGCCAGCAGCTTCGAAGGGGACAATGAGCAGTTCTTC.